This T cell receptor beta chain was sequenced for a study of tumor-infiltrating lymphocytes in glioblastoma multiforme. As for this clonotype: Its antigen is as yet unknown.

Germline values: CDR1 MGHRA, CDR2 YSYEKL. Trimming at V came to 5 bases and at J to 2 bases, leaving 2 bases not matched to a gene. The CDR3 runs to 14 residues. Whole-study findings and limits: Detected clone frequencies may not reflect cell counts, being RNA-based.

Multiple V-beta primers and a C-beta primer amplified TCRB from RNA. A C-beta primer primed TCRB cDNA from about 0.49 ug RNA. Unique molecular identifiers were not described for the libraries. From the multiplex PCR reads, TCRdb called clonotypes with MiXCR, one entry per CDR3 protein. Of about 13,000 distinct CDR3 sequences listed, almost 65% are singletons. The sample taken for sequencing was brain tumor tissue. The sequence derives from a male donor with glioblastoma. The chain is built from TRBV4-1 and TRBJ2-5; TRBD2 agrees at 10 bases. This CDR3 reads CASSSTSGQETQYF. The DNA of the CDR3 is TGCGCCAGCAGCTCGACTAGCGGGCAAGAGACCCAGTACTTC.